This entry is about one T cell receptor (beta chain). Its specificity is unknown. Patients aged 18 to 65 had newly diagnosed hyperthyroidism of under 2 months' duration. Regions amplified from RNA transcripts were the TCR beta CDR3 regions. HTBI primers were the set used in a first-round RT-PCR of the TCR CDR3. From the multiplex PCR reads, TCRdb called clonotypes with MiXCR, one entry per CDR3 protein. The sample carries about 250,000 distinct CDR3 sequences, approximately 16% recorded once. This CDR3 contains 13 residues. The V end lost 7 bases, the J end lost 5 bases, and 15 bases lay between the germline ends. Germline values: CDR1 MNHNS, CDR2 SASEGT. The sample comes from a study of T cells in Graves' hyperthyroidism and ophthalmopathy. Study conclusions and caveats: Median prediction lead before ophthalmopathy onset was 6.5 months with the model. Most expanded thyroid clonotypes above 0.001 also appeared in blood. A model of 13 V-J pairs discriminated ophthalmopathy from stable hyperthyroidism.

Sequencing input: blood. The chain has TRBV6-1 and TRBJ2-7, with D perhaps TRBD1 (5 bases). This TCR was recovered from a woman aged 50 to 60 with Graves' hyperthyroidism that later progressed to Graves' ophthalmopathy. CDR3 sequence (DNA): TGTGCCAGCAAGATAGTCCAGGGTAACGAGCAGTACTTC. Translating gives CASKIVQGNEQYF.